These T cell receptor beta chains were read from a single sample in a study of T cell responses to AZD1222 COVID-19 vaccine. Clones were sequenced by immunoSEQ multiplex PCR, and TCRdb holds only the in-frame ones, with some missing. The sample has fewer than 110,000 clones, just over 90% seen once; the top ten hold around 5.9%. The source was peripheral blood, collected 28 days after the second AZD1222 dose. The receptors come from an adult who received the AZD1222 COVID-19 vaccine. Both conserved end residues are part of each CDR3. The D gene is left open where the match is weak. Only some rows state a clone size, as once, few, many or a class for expanded clones.

size,V,D,J,DNA,CDR3
once,TRBV6-1,-,TRBJ2-4,TGTGCCAGCTGGGGCTCCAGCACCAAAAACATTCAGTACTTC,CASWGSSTKNIQYF
-,TRBV6-4,-,TRBJ1-2,TGTGCCAGCAGTGCCCGGGCCACCGACCGCCATGGCTACACCTTC,CASSARATDRHGYTF
-,TRBV11-2,-,TRBJ2-5,TGTGCCAGCAGCGAGGACTACCAAGAGACCCAGTACTTC,CASSEDYQETQYF
-,TRBV2,TRBD1,TRBJ1-2,TGTGCCAGCAGGGCATGGGACAGGGGGAACTATGGCTACACCTTC,CASRAWDRGNYGYTF
-,TRBV15,TRBD1,TRBJ2-3,TGTGCCACCAGCAGAGGGGCCAGGGGGACAGATACGCAGTATTTT,CATSRGARGTDTQYF
once,TRBV4-2,-,TRBJ2-6,TGTGCCAGCAGCCAAGAAGCTCCCGGGGCCAACGTCCTGACTTTC,CASSQEAPGANVLTF
-,TRBV5-6,-,TRBJ1-2,TGTGCCAGCAGTTATGACAGATCGCATGGCTACACCTTC,CASSYDRSHGYTF
-,TRBV7-2,-,TRBJ1-5,TGTGCCAGCAGCCGTTTCCGGGACAACAATCAGCCCCAGCATTTT,CASSRFRDNNQPQHF
-,TRBV3-1/TRBV3-2,TRBD1,TRBJ1-6,TGTGCCAGCAGCCAGGCTGGACAGGCGAATTCACCCCTCCACTTT,CASSQAGQANSPLHF
few,TRBV2,-,TRBJ1-5,TGTGCCAGCAGGCCCGCGGCGGACGGGTTCTATAGCAATCAGCCCCAGCATTTT,CASRPAADGFYSNQPQHF
-,TRBV14,-,TRBJ2-5,TGTGCCAGCAGCCACGGTCGAGGGCTAGCCGAAGAGACCCAGTACTTC,CASSHGRGLAEETQYF
-,TRBV6-5,-,TRBJ2-7,TGTGCCAGCAGTCCCTCCGACGGTGCCTACGAGCAGTACTTC,CASSPSDGAYEQYF
-,TRBV20-1,-,TRBJ2-7,TGCAGTGCGAGTCAAGGGGCCCACGAGCAGTACTTC,CSASQGAHEQYF
-,TRBV7-2,-,TRBJ1-2,TGTGCCAGCAGCTTAGTAGTGGCGGGGGGAGGCTATGGCTACACCTTC,CASSLVVAGGGYGYTF
-,TRBV11-2,TRBD1,TRBJ1-2,TGTGCCAGCAGCGTAGGGACAGGGGCCAACTATGGCTACACCTTC,CASSVGTGANYGYTF
-,TRBV4-1,-,TRBJ2-7,TGCGCCAGCAGCCAAGTGGCCTTGAGCTCCTACGAGCAGTACTTC,CASSQVALSSYEQYF
-,TRBV27,-,TRBJ1-6,TGTGCCAGCAGTTTTCGGCCCAGCTCCTATAATTCACCCCTCCACTTT,CASSFRPSSYNSPLHF
-,TRBV6-5,TRBD1,TRBJ1-5,TGTGCCAGCAGTTCCCATACAGGGGGCGGACAGCCCCAGCATTTT,CASSSHTGGGQPQHF
once,TRBV10-3,-,TRBJ1-3,TGTGCCATCAGTGAGACGTCTGGAAACACCATATATTTT,CAISETSGNTIYF
-,TRBV6-1,TRBD1,TRBJ2-5,TGTGCCAGCAGAACCTGGACAGGGGTAGAGACCCAGTACTTC,CASRTWTGVETQYF
-,TRBV6-1,-,TRBJ2-7,TGTGCCAGCAGTGATCCGGACAGCTCCTACGAGCAGTACTTC,CASSDPDSSYEQYF
-,TRBV15,TRBD1,TRBJ1-2,TGTGCCACCAGCAGAGGGGACAGCTTGGAAGTGGATGGCTACACCTTC,CATSRGDSLEVDGYTF
-,TRBV18,-,TRBJ2-5,TGTGCCAGCTCACGTTCGGCGGGACAAGAGACCCAGTACTTC,CASSRSAGQETQYF
few,TRBV2,TRBD1,TRBJ1-5,TGTGCCAGCAGCCGACAGGGATCCGAACCCCAGCATTTT,CASSRQGSEPQHF
-,TRBV13,TRBD2,TRBJ2-2,TGTGCCAGCAGCTTAAGCGGGGCGAACACCGGGGAGCTGTTTTTT,CASSLSGANTGELFF
-,TRBV27,-,TRBJ1-2,TGTGCCAGCAGTTTAGCAGGGGACTATGGCTACACCTTC,CASSLAGDYGYTF
-,TRBV5-1,TRBD2,TRBJ2-2,TGCGCCAGCAGCTTGGCGCGGGGGACCGGGGAGCTGTTTTTT,CASSLARGTGELFF
few,TRBV4-1,-,TRBJ1-5,TGCGCCAGCAGCCCCTCAGGTGGGGCATCCAATCAGCCCCAGCATTTT,CASSPSGGASNQPQHF